Sequencing of this T cell receptor beta chain was carried out in a study of monozygotic twins with inflammatory bowel disease. CDR1 KGHSH and CDR2 LQKENI come from the germline V gene. CDR3 size: 16 residues. Eight distinct reactions (per sample) were used to make the cDNA. UMIs that had a 6-nucleotide sample barcode were put in using template switching. TCRdb processed the 5' RACE reads again and assigns one entry to each CDR3 protein, with no DNA. Its table lists 150,000 or so distinct CDR3 sequences. V gene TRBV18 combines with J gene TRBJ2-7; TCRdb returns TRBD1, unconfirmable since there is no DNA. The receptor comes from a human donor with ulcerative colitis or Crohn's disease, or a healthy co-twin of an affected twin (not recorded which). The sequenced sample was blood. This chain's CDR3 is CASSPARTGSPYEQYF. The full variable domain, its missing parts supplied by reference TRBV18 and TRBJ2-7, is NAGVMQNPRHLVRRRGQEARLRCSPMKGHSHVYWYRQLPEEGLKFMVYLQKENIIDESGMPKERFSAEFPKEGPSILRIQQVVRGDSAAYFCASSPARTGSPYEQYFGPGTRLTVT.